This TCR beta chain appears in the sequencing data of a study of blood T cell repertoires in COVID-19 (dated by TCRdb to about 2020). The study in broad terms: Samples covering the acute and convalescent phases of COVID-19 were provided by collaborators in the United States, Italy and Spain. The prospective study material was composed of cDNA or gDNA derived from T cells, B-cell-depleted T cells, or PBMCs. Deeply sampled blood TCRbeta repertoires from subjects exposed to, actively infected with, or recovered from COVID-19 were included in the dataset. The repertoires were released in a freely available public database intended as a resource for research on the immune response to SARS-CoV-2. The samples were drawn from two sources: the first 160 participants of the ongoing ImmuneRACE study, and 1,254 subjects contributed by 6 global collaborators. A de-identified subject ID, COVID-19 status, age in years and sex were almost always included in the sample metadata. Where available, HLA class I and class II types were obtained from metadata supplied by the sample provider rather than from assay-based typing. What the study reported, not specific to this receptor: How much clinical and demographic metadata was included differed by source and by participant, and the metadata was provided uncurated.

Note on this clone: Its cognate antigen has yet to be identified. Base qualities are not provided; no much larger clone lies one nucleotide away.

V lost 1 base and J lost 7 bases; the stretch between them is 10 bases long. The CDR3, cysteine through phenylalanine, is 13 amino acids long. Here the CDR3 DNA is all that survives: 39 bases in frame from base 1. In the germline V gene, CDR1 corresponds to SQVTM and CDR2 to ANQGSEA. The immunoSEQ Assay, a bias-controlled multiplex PCR, was used to amplify TCRbeta CDR3 regions from genomic DNA. From the authors' description of their analysis: Within the assay, amplification of reference gene primers was used to estimate how many nucleated cells each sample contained. To quantify the absolute abundance of each unique TCRbeta CDR3 rearrangement, sequence reads were collapsed and filtered. Productive Simpson clonality was computed per sample as the square root of Simpson's diversity index over productive rearrangements. The source is immuneACCESS, and TCRdb retained only in-frame sequences with V and J called. Part of the clones is not carried over; for the studies checked, unresolved V genes explain less than half of this, and the remainder is unexplained. That table furnishes V, J and clone size, whereas the DNA furnished D and trimming. The sample table lists 250,000 to 300,000 clones, 88% of them with a count of one. The ten largest clones capture around 11% of the sample.

At one collaborating source in Seattle, patients were enrolled during active infection and were followed longitudinally through the course of disease. The collaborating institutions used their own protocols to collect whole blood in K2EDTA tubes. For TCRbeta analysis, collaborator samples were shipped as frozen whole blood, as isolated PBMCs, or as DNA extracted from either sample type. The clonotype was recovered from a woman aged 25 to 45 with COVID-19, enrolled during active disease. Sequenced material: peripheral blood. The receptor chain draws on TRBV29-1 and TRBJ1-4, with no confidently assigned D gene. The CDR3 sequence is CSVEGAGGEKLFF. At the DNA level, the sequence is TGCAGCGTTGAAGGGGCGGGAGGTGAAAAACTGTTTTTT. The full variable domain, completed from the reference TRBV29-1 and TRBJ1-4 proteins outside the CDR3, reads SAVISQKPSRDICQRGTSLTIQCQVDSQVTMMFWYRQQPGQSLTLIATANQGSEATYESGFVIDKFPISRPNLTFSTLTVSNMSPEDSSIYLCSVEGAGGEKLFFGSGTQLSVL.